Listed below are T cell receptor beta chains from one sample, sequenced in a study of blood T cell repertoires in COVID-19. Clones were sequenced by immunoSEQ multiplex PCR, and TCRdb holds only the in-frame ones, with some missing. The sample includes roughly 200,000 clones, 70% to 90% of them seen just once. Sequencing input: peripheral blood. The receptor source for this set is a woman aged 70 to 79 with active or convalescent COVID-19. Each CDR3 is given with its conserved first and last residue. D genes are given only for firm matches. For some rows the clone size is stated as once, few or many, or as a class when expanded; others skip it.

cdr3_nt	cdr3_aa	v_call	j_call	clone_size	d_call
TGTGCCAGCAGTTACAATGGCGGGACGGAGACCCAGTACTTC	CASSYNGGTETQYF	TRBV6-5	TRBJ2-5	few	NA
TGTGCCAGCAGGGCAGGAAGGGGGATAGCTAACTATGGCTACACCTTC	CASRAGRGIANYGYTF	TRBV28	TRBJ1-2	NA	NA
TGTGCCAGCAGCTTCCGGGGAGGGGGAGAGACCCAGTACTTC	CASSFRGGGETQYF	TRBV7-9	TRBJ2-5	NA	NA
TGCGCCAGCAGCTTTGAAGGACTGACCTACGAGCAGTACTTC	CASSFEGLTYEQYF	TRBV5-1	TRBJ2-7	NA	NA
TGTGCCATCAGTGATAACCGGGGGATACACGGGCCCTTTCAAGAGACCCAGTACTTC	CAISDNRGIHGPFQETQYF	TRBV10-3	TRBJ2-5	NA	NA
TGTGCCAGCAGCGAACGTAGGGACTCCTCCTCCGAGCAGTACTTC	CASSERRDSSSEQYF	TRBV5-5	TRBJ2-7	NA	NA
TGTGCCAGCTCACCTATCCCCAGGCCCGGGGAGCTGTTTTTT	CASSPIPRPGELFF	TRBV18	TRBJ2-2	NA	NA
TGTGCCAGCAGTGAAGGGGTAGCGGGAGAAAGGAATGAGCAGTTCTTC	CASSEGVAGERNEQFF	TRBV2	TRBJ2-1	NA	TRBD2
TGCGCCAGCAGCCTGAACTGGAGTCCCTCCCGATACAATGAGCAGTTCTTC	CASSLNWSPSRYNEQFF	TRBV5-1	TRBJ2-1	NA	NA
TGTGCCAGCAGCCCGGGTCAGGGCTTTGAGCAGTTCTTC	CASSPGQGFEQFF	TRBV5-4	TRBJ2-1	NA	NA
TGTGCCAGCAGTACATTAACAGGGGTAGGCTCCTACAATGAGCAGTTCTTC	CASSTLTGVGSYNEQFF	TRBV28	TRBJ2-1	NA	TRBD1
TGTGCCAGCAGTCCAGAGATCCAGGGGGCAGACTCTGAAGCTTTCTTT	CASSPEIQGADSEAFF	TRBV5-5	TRBJ1-1	NA	TRBD1
TGTGCCAGCAGCCAAGAGCCTCCGACTAGGCACTACAATGAGCAGTTCTTC	CASSQEPPTRHYNEQFF	TRBV14	TRBJ2-1	NA	NA
TGTGCCACCCCCTCAACCGGGGACAGGGAGGGTGGCGAGCAGTACTTC	CATPSTGDREGGEQYF	TRBV19	TRBJ2-7	NA	TRBD1
TGTGCCAGCAGCCCCCTAGACACCGGGGAGCTGTTTTTT	CASSPLDTGELFF	TRBV3-1/TRBV3-2	TRBJ2-2	once	NA
TGTGCCAGCAGAATGACAGGGGTCACAGATACGCAGTATTTT	CASRMTGVTDTQYF	TRBV6-5	TRBJ2-3	NA	TRBD1
TGTGCCAGCAGTTACGAGTCGCTGACCGGGGAGCTGTTTTTT	CASSYESLTGELFF	TRBV6-6	TRBJ2-2	NA	NA
TGTGCCACCAGTGATTTCGACATTAGGACTCAACAAGAGACCCAGTACTTC	CATSDFDIRTQQETQYF	TRBV24-1	TRBJ2-5	NA	NA
TGTGCCAGCAGTCAAGCGGGAGGAACCACAGATACGCAGTATTTT	CASSQAGGTTDTQYF	TRBV21-1	TRBJ2-3	NA	NA
TGCGCCAGCAGCCCCCCCCTCGACTGGTCCCATAGGAAAAATGAGCAGTTCTTC	CASSPPLDWSHRKNEQFF	TRBV4-1	TRBJ2-1	few	NA
TGTGCCAGCAGCCAAGAATTTCTCGCGGGAGGGCCTTCGAATGAGCAGTTCTTC	CASSQEFLAGGPSNEQFF	TRBV3-1/TRBV3-2	TRBJ2-1	NA	TRBD2
TGTGCCAGTGCCCCACAGGAGAACACTGAAGCTTTCTTT	CASAPQENTEAFF	TRBV19	TRBJ1-1	NA	NA
TGTGCCAGCAGCTTGGAATGGGGGACAGGGAATGAAAAACTGTTTTTT	CASSLEWGTGNEKLFF	TRBV5-6	TRBJ1-4	NA	TRBD1
TGTGCCAGCTCACCAAGGGAGGGGACTAGCACAGATACGCAGTATTTT	CASSPREGTSTDTQYF	TRBV18	TRBJ2-3	NA	TRBD2
TGTGCCAGCACCTCACAGGGGGGTATTGATTCACCCCTCCACTTT	CASTSQGGIDSPLHF	TRBV6-5	TRBJ1-6	NA	TRBD1
TGTGCCAGCAGCCCACGGGCGGGAGGATATTACGAGCAGTACTTC	CASSPRAGGYYEQYF	TRBV6-5	TRBJ2-7	NA	TRBD2
TGTGCCAGTAGTATAGGGAGCGGGAGGACAGGCGGGGAGCTGTTTTTT	CASSIGSGRTGGELFF	TRBV19	TRBJ2-2	NA	TRBD2
TGCGCCAGCAGCCGCGGACAGGGCCCATCCTACGAGCAGTACTTC	CASSRGQGPSYEQYF	TRBV4-1	TRBJ2-7	NA	TRBD1
TGTGCCAGCAGGGATAGCGGGAGGTCTACCTACGAGCAGTACTTC	CASRDSGRSTYEQYF	TRBV13	TRBJ2-7	NA	TRBD2
TGTGCCAGCAGTAAACTAGCGGGGGGACGCAATGAGCAGTTCTTC	CASSKLAGGRNEQFF	TRBV2	TRBJ2-1	NA	TRBD2
TGTGCCAGCAGTTTATTGGCAGGGGTCAGCACAGATACGCAGTATTTT	CASSLLAGVSTDTQYF	TRBV28	TRBJ2-3	NA	NA
TGTGCCAGTAGTGGACGGACAGGGGGCGCAGAGACCCAGTACTTC	CASSGRTGGAETQYF	TRBV19	TRBJ2-5	once	TRBD1
TGCGCCAGCAGCCCGGGGGGGAGCCTTCGGTACAATGAGCAGTTCTTC	CASSPGGSLRYNEQFF	TRBV5-1	TRBJ2-1	NA	TRBD2
TGTGCCAGCTCACCACCGACAGCGGGAGGTACCTACGAGCAGTACTTC	CASSPPTAGGTYEQYF	TRBV18	TRBJ2-7	NA	TRBD2
TGCAGTGCTAGCGGGAGAACGCAGTATTTT	CSASGRTQYF	TRBV20-1	TRBJ2-3	NA	NA
TGTGCCAGCAGTTTACGGGTTTTAAGCGGGAGGCCCCTAGGGCAGTACTTC	CASSLRVLSGRPLGQYF	TRBV28	TRBJ2-7	few	TRBD2
TGTGCCAGCAGCTTGGACGGGGGGCCTAACTATGGCTACACCTTC	CASSLDGGPNYGYTF	TRBV5-4	TRBJ1-2	NA	NA
TGCGCCAGCAGCCCTTTCTGGGAGTTCGGGGAGCTGTTTTTT	CASSPFWEFGELFF	TRBV5-1	TRBJ2-2	NA	NA
TGTGCCAGCAGTTACTTTGCCCAGGGCCATTCACCCCTCCACTTT	CASSYFAQGHSPLHF	TRBV6-5	TRBJ1-6	NA	NA
TGTGCCAGCAGTTATTCCCGGGGTCGTGCAGATACGCAGTATTTT	CASSYSRGRADTQYF	TRBV6-2/TRBV6-3	TRBJ2-3	NA	NA
TGCGCCAGCAGCCAATCGCGTCTGTCGGGGGGGACGTACCAAGAGACCCAGTACTTC	CASSQSRLSGGTYQETQYF	TRBV4-1	TRBJ2-5	NA	TRBD2
TGTGCCAGCAGTGACTCTCTAGCGAGCACAGATACGCAGTATTTT	CASSDSLASTDTQYF	TRBV6-4	TRBJ2-3	NA	NA
TGCGCCAGCAGTCCGGCTAGCGGGAGAGAGACCCAGTACTTC	CASSPASGRETQYF	TRBV5-1	TRBJ2-5	NA	TRBD2
TGTGCCAGCAGTGGCGTACAGGGAATACTACGACCCTACGAGCAGTACTTC	CASSGVQGILRPYEQYF	TRBV6-1	TRBJ2-7	NA	NA
TGTGCCAGCAGTACCCGGGGAGGGCGGGGAGATACGCAGTATTTT	CASSTRGGRGDTQYF	TRBV13	TRBJ2-3	NA	TRBD2
TGTGCCAGCAGCTTCTATTTAGATGATGAGCAGTTCTTC	CASSFYLDDEQFF	TRBV7-2	TRBJ2-1	NA	NA
TGTGCCAGCAGTCCCACCGGGACAGGGGACTATAATTCACCCCTCCACTTT	CASSPTGTGDYNSPLHF	TRBV28	TRBJ1-6	NA	TRBD1
TGCGCCAGCAGCCAACAGACAGGGGCCAATCAGCCCCAGCATTTT	CASSQQTGANQPQHF	TRBV4-1	TRBJ1-5	once	TRBD1
TGTGCCAGCTCACTCAAGGGGGACACAGATACGCAGTATTTT	CASSLKGDTDTQYF	TRBV18	TRBJ2-3	NA	NA
TGTGCCAGCAGCTTATCCCTAGCGGGATTCCTCGAGCAGTACTTC	CASSLSLAGFLEQYF	TRBV11-2	TRBJ2-7	NA	TRBD2
TGCGCCAGCAGCCTCGGCCCGGGCTACGAGCAGTACTTC	CASSLGPGYEQYF	TRBV5-1	TRBJ2-7	once	NA
TGCGCCAGCAGCGCCGAGACAGGGTTCAATCAGCCCCAGCATTTT	CASSAETGFNQPQHF	TRBV10-2	TRBJ1-5	NA	TRBD1
TGTGCCAGCTCACCGTACGGAGTCTACGAGCAGTACTTC	CASSPYGVYEQYF	TRBV18	TRBJ2-7	NA	NA
TGTGCCAGCAGGGAGACAGGGAATACCTACGAGCAGTACTTC	CASRETGNTYEQYF	TRBV2	TRBJ2-7	NA	TRBD1
TGCAGCGTCCTAAGTCCGGGACTAGCGCCTAAGGGCCAGTACTTC	CSVLSPGLAPKGQYF	TRBV29-1	TRBJ2-5	few	TRBD2
TGCGCCAGCAGCTTAGGGCAGGGGAAAGAGACCCAGTACTTC	CASSLGQGKETQYF	TRBV5-1	TRBJ2-5	NA	NA
TGTGCCAGCTCACCCTTCGGGCAGGGGGCAACCGGAAACACCATATATTTT	CASSPFGQGATGNTIYF	TRBV18	TRBJ1-3	NA	TRBD1
TGTGCCTGGAGTTACGGAGGGAACCGGGACCCCACAGATACGCAGTATTTT	CAWSYGGNRDPTDTQYF	TRBV30	TRBJ2-3	once	NA
TGTGCCAGCAGTTCGGGGGTGGGAAACACCATATATTTT	CASSSGVGNTIYF	TRBV27	TRBJ1-3	NA	NA